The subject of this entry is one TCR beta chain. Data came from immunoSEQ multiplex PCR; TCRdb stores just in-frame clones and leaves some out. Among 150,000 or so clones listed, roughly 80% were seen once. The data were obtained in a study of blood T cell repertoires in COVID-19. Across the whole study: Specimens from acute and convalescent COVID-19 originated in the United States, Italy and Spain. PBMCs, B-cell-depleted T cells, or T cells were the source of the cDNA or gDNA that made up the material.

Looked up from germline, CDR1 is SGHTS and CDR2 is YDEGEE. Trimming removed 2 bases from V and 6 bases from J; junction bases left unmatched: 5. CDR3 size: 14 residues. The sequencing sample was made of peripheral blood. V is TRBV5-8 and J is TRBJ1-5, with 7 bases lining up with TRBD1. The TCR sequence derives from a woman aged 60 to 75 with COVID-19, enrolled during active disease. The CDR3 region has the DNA TGTGCCAGCAGCTTCGACAGGGTGGGTCAGCCCCAGCATTTT. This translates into CASSFDRVGQPQHF.